What follows are 2 T cell receptor beta chains derived from one specimen sequenced in a study of regulatory T cells in long-lasting Graves disease. The sample's time point: newly diagnosed GD, antithyroid drugs for less than 3 months. Researchers made the TCR library from RNA that was extracted from PBMCs. TCR beta libraries were built with iRepertoire HTBI primers and Arm-PCR of CDR3 regions. TCRdb re-called the multiplex PCR reads through MiXCR, storing one row per CDR3 protein. The sample holds roughly 530,000 distinct CDR3 sequences; around 15% are singletons and the top ten take approximately 25%. The data also belong to a second study, concerning T cells in Graves' hyperthyroidism and ophthalmopathy.

The sequenced sample was peripheral blood mononuclear cells (PBMCs), obtained at new diagnosis, from a patient treated with antithyroid drugs. These receptors were collected from a woman aged 35-65 years with Graves disease.

The V call is TRBV6-5, the J call TRBJ2-3; D unclear. Germline CDR1 reads MNHEY; CDR2 reads SVGAGI. V was pared by 2 bases and J by 4 bases, with 4 bases between. The CDR3 is made up of 12 amino acids. The CDR3 bases are TGTGCCAGCAGTTACAAGGCAGATACGCAGTATTTT. It specifies CASSYKADTQYF.

This chain joins TRBV7-8 and TRBJ2-1, with 10 bases aligning to TRBD1. Germline assignment: CDR1 SGHVS and CDR2 FQNEAQ. This CDR3 has 16 residues. V lost 5 bases and J lost 5; bases outside the gene matches: 9. The CDR3 sequence is CASSPTGQGFHNEQFF. CDR3 bases: TGTGCCAGCAGCCCAACGGGACAGGGGTTCCACAATGAGCAGTTCTTC.